The 6 T cell receptor beta chains below all came from one sample that was sequenced in a study of cytomegalovirus exposure and HLA in healthy donors. The protocol was immunoSEQ multiplex PCR, while the TCRdb copy is restricted to in-frame clones and leaves out a portion. The table includes some 100,000 clones, roughly nine tenths detected once. The sequenced material came from PBMCs. These receptors all come from a man in his late teens or twenties in good health and CMV-seropositive.

The rearrangement uses TRBV5-5 and TRBJ2-1; 7 bases are shared with TRBD2. Trimming removed 4 bases from V and 0 bases from J; junction bases left unmatched: 13. From germline, CDR1 is SGHKS and CDR2 YYEKEE (reference sequence). CDR3 length: 18 residues. CDR3 DNA: TGTGCCAGCAGCCGAGGGAGCGGGACTTGGAGCTCCTACAATGAGCAGTTCTTC. It codes for CASSRGSGTWSSYNEQFF.

V is TRBV4-1 and J is TRBJ2-3; D perhaps matches TRBD1 (5 bases). The CDR3 length is 11 residues. In germline, CDR1 is MGHRA, CDR2 YSYEKL. V was cut by 1 base and J by 11 bases, with 7 bases left in between. The CDR3 reads CASSQGRVQYF. Here the CDR3 DNA reads TGCGCCAGCAGCCAAGGCAGGGTGCAGTATTTT.

The chain uses TRBV19 and TRBJ1-6, with 8 bases that match TRBD1. Germline V lookup: CDR1 LNHDA, CDR2 SQIVND (reference sequence). This CDR3 has 14 amino acids. J lost 10 bases, V lost 3 bases, and 5 bases had no gene match. The CDR3 DNA reads as TGTGCCAGTAGTATCGGACAGGGAGGCTCACCCCTCCACTTT. This encodes CASSIGQGGSPLHF.

The chain combines TRBV10-3 with TRBJ1-3; D gene uncertain. Germline V CDR1 and CDR2: ENHRY, SYGVKD. Trimming cost V 7 bases and J 2 bases, with 12 bases left between them. The CDR3 consists of 14 residues. The CDR3 DNA follows: TGTGCCATCACTACCGAAACCCCTGGAAACACCATATATTTT. This sequence encodes CAITTETPGNTIYF.

J is TRBJ1-2 and V is TRBV6-1, with D tentatively TRBD1 (5 bases). Germline CDR1 is MNHNS and CDR2 is SASEGT. Trimming cost V 11 bases and J 4 bases, with 17 bases left between them. The CDR3 covers 13 residues. CDR3 protein: CAAGDALRYGYTF. The CDR3 bases are TGTGCCGCGGGGGACGCCCTTCGCTATGGCTACACCTTC.

The chain carries TRBV5-1 and TRBJ2-3, with D possibly TRBD2 on 7 matching bases. Deletions cut 1 base from V and 5 bases from J, with 17 bases between. The CDR3 has 16 residues. Germline loops: CDR1 SGHRS, CDR2 YFSETQ. CDR3 protein: CASSLNSRGAGDTQYF. The DNA for the CDR3 is TGCGCCAGCAGCTTGAATAGCCGGGGGGCGGGAGATACGCAGTATTTT.